This entry lists 6 T cell receptor beta chains sequenced from one sample in a study of blood T cell repertoires in COVID-19. Generated by immunoSEQ multiplex PCR, the TCRdb table keeps only in-frame clones and is missing some. The table includes approximately 150,000 clones, approximately 82% detected once. Sequencing was carried out using peripheral blood. The receptors derive from a woman between 70 and 85 years old who had recovered from COVID-19.

The V gene is TRBV6-5, the J gene TRBJ2-7; the match to TRBD2 covers 7 bases. The V gene's germline CDR1 is MNHEY and CDR2 SVGAGI. CDR3 length equals 14 residues. The J segment lost 1 base and the V segment lost 6 bases, leaving 6 bases of the junction unmatched. The CDR3, as DNA: TGTGCCAGCAGGCCTCGGGGGGAGTCCTACGAGCAGTACTTC. Residues: CASRPRGESYEQYF.

This clone was seen more than once but under ten times. The V and J genes are TRBV7-8 and TRBJ2-5, with D possibly being TRBD2 (6 bases). There are 12 residues in the CDR3. In germline, CDR1 is SGHVS, CDR2 FQNEAQ. V lost 6 bases and J 5 bases, leaving 10 bases between the germline ends. CDR3 bases: TGTGCCAGCAGGGCTGGGGGGGAGACCCAGTACTTC. Translation gives CASRAGGETQYF. Full variable domain (outside the CDR3, taken from reference TRBV7-8 and TRBJ2-5): GAGVSQSPRYKVAKRGQDVALRCDPISGHVSLFWYQQALGQGPEFLTYFQNEAQLDKSGLPSDRFFAERPEGSVSTLKIQRTQQEDSAVYLCASRAGGETQYFGPGTRLLVL.

The table lists this clone with a few counts. The genes are TRBV9 and TRBJ1-5, with D perhaps matching TRBD1 (6 bases). The CDR3 is made up of 15 amino acids. In germline, CDR1 is SGDLS, CDR2 YYNGEE. V was clipped by 4 bases and J by 3 bases, with 14 bases between them. The CDR3: CASSKTNRVNQPQHF. The CDR3, as DNA: TGTGCCAGCAGCAAAACAAACAGGGTCAATCAGCCCCAGCATTTT.

This sequence joins TRBV10-3 and TRBJ1-1; unclear D gene. Per germline, CDR1 ENHRY and CDR2 SYGVKD. Trimming cost V 4 bases and J 3 bases, with 15 bases left between them. CDR3 length equals 15 residues. CDR3 residues: CAISGSGVWDTEAFF. In DNA, the CDR3 is TGTGCCATCAGTGGCTCCGGGGTTTGGGACACTGAAGCTTTCTTT.

In its sample, this clone was seen once. The CDR3 nucleotides read TGTGCCAGCAGCTTGCAGGGGGCGAGATCCTACGAGCAGTACTTC. Translation: CASSLQGARSYEQYF. The rearrangement uses TRBV5-4 and TRBJ2-7; 8 bases fit TRBD1. The V gene's germline CDR1 is SGHNT and CDR2 YYREEE (reference sequence). V lost 1 base to trimming and J lost 1 base; unmatched junction nucleotides: 4. CDR3 length: 15 amino acids.

The chain has TRBV19 and TRBJ1-5, with a weak D call TRBD1 (5 bases). CDR1 is LNHDA, CDR2 SQIVND, per germline (reference sequence). Trimming left V 6 bases short and J 3 bases short, with 15 bases between. This CDR3 contains 15 residues. The CDR3 protein is CASSPGGGINQPQHF. The CDR3 DNA is TGTGCCAGTAGCCCCGGGGGGGGGATCAATCAGCCCCAGCATTTT.